What follows are 22 T cell receptor beta chains derived from one specimen sequenced in a study of T cell responses to AZD1222 COVID-19 vaccine (dated by TCRdb to the early 2020s). In the paper's terms, the time point label means: baseline before first vaccination. Library generation was performed with the immunoSEQ multiplex PCR assay. The source is immuneACCESS, and TCRdb retained only in-frame sequences with V and J called. Part of the clones is not carried over; for the studies checked, unresolved V genes explain less than half of this, and the remainder is unexplained. The sample records approximately 70,000 clones, 75% to 85% of which are singletons. The ten top clones hold roughly 5.4% of the sample. This specimen consisted of peripheral blood, obtained on day 0 of AZD1222 vaccination. The receptors here all came from an adult in good health.

The count of this clone is one. The gene calls are TRBV19 and TRBJ2-1; 7 nucleotides align to TRBD1. This CDR3 region has 15 residues. The junction had 6 bases not matched to a gene; V was cut back by 5 bases and J by 2 bases. Germline V lookup: CDR1 LNHDA, CDR2 SQIVND (reference sequence). CDR3 loop: CASSQGQQTYNEQFF. CDR3 DNA sequence: TGTGCCAGTAGTCAGGGACAGCAAACCTACAATGAGCAGTTCTTC.

The chain uses TRBV29-1 and TRBJ1-6; the D gene is possibly TRBD1 (6 bases). Germline V gene sequence: CDR1 SQVTM, CDR2 ANQGSEA. The CDR3 has 16 residues. The V and J ends lost 3 bases and 4 bases respectively, with 16 bases between them. CDR3 sequence: CSVEVRQGPYNSPLHF. As DNA, the CDR3 is TGCAGCGTTGAGGTGCGGCAGGGGCCGTATAATTCACCCCTCCACTTT.

This clone was recorded only once. The J gene is TRBJ2-7, the V gene TRBV27; a possible D gene is TRBD1 (6 bases). CDR3 size: 15 residues. V was trimmed by 5 bases and J by 2 bases, leaving 16 bases between them. Germline-derived CDR1 and CDR2 are MNHEY and SMNVEV (reference sequence). The CDR3 reads CASSPDNRDTYEQYF. CDR3 sequence (DNA): TGTGCCAGCAGTCCAGATAACCGGGACACCTACGAGCAGTACTTC.

The chain employs TRBV11-2 and TRBJ1-1, with D unresolved. Trimming removed 0 bases from V and 4 bases from J, with 6 bases in between. This CDR3 has 13 amino acids. CDR1 is SGHAT, CDR2 FQNNGV, per germline. CDR3 nucleotide sequence: TGTGCCAGCAGCTTAGAGGTATCCACTGAAGCTTTCTTT. Translation gives CASSLEVSTEAFF.

J is TRBJ1-3 and V is TRBV7-9; D gene unclear. Trimming took 3 bases from V and 0 from J, leaving 6 bases between them. The CDR3 has 14 residues. Germline assignment: CDR1 SEHNR and CDR2 FQNEAQ (reference sequence). CDR3 DNA sequence: TGTGCCAGCAGCTTTTCGGTCTCTGGAAACACCATATATTTT. It yields the protein CASSFSVSGNTIYF.

The chain employs TRBV27 and TRBJ1-5, with a possible D match to TRBD1 (6 bases). V was cut by 5 bases and J by 1 base, with 9 bases left in between. The CDR3 has 14 residues. Germline loops: CDR1 MNHEY, CDR2 SMNVEV (reference sequence). The CDR3, as DNA: TGTGCCAGCAGTCAACAGGGCAGCAATCAGCCCCAGCATTTT. It is translated as CASSQQGSNQPQHF.

The V and J genes are TRBV12-3 or TRBV12-4 and TRBJ2-1; D ambiguous. Trimming removed 3 bases at V and 1 base at J, with 1 base between. This CDR3 has 12 residues. DNA for the CDR3: TGTGCCAGCAGTTTTTCCTACAATGAGCAGTTCTTC. Its translation: CASSFSYNEQFF.

J is TRBJ2-2 and V is TRBV30; D not resolved. CDR3 length equals 13 residues. Germline CDR1 GTSNPN, CDR2 SVGIG (reference sequence). Trimming took 3 bases from V and 1 from J, leaving 6 bases between them. The CDR3 DNA follows: TGTGCCTGGAGGGGCAGGAACACCGGGGAGCTGTTTTTT. As protein: CAWRGRNTGELFF.

The rearrangement links TRBV6-5 to TRBJ2-5; tentative D call: TRBD2 (6 bases). CDR3 size: 13 residues. Germline CDR1 MNHEY, CDR2 SVGAGI. V lost 4 bases, J lost 6 bases, and 12 bases lay in between. The CDR3 nucleotides are TGTGCCAGCAGTTTCGGGGGTGAGCAGACCCAGTACTTC. Protein: CASSFGGEQTQYF.

The rearrangement links TRBV20-1 to TRBJ1-6; 7 bases align to TRBD1. The CDR3 has 11 residues. In germline, CDR1 is DFQATT, CDR2 SNEGSKA (reference sequence). After removal of 6 bases from V and 11 bases from J, the junction contained 4 bases not matched to a gene. The CDR3 coding sequence is TGCAGTGCCCAGGGGGGAGCACCCCTCCACTTT. This translates into CSAQGGAPLHF.

This chain links TRBV11-3 with TRBJ2-6, with 8 bases that match TRBD1. This CDR3 region has 17 residues. Germline trimming cut 0 bases from V and 0 bases from J; bases unmatched to any gene: 1. CDR1 is SGHNT, CDR2 YENEEA, per germline. In DNA form, the CDR3 reads TGTGCCAGCAGCTTAGATGGACAGGGCTCTGGGGCCAACGTCCTGACTTTC. This translates into CASSLDGQGSGANVLTF.

This chain joins TRBV24-1 and TRBJ1-5; D is unclear. The CDR3 is 13 amino acids. The V and J ends lost 3 bases and 4 bases respectively, with 6 bases between them. The germline V gene encodes CDR1 KGHDR and CDR2 SFDVKD. The CDR3 loop reads CATSDRANQPQHF. For the CDR3, the DNA is TGTGCCACCAGTGATCGTGCAAATCAGCCCCAGCATTTT.

J is TRBJ1-1 and V is TRBV7-3, with D perhaps matching TRBD1 (6 bases). The V and J ends lost 3 bases and 11 bases respectively, with 16 bases between them. The CDR3 is 13 amino acids. CDR1 SGHTA and CDR2 FQGTGA come from the germline V gene. The CDR3 reads CASSLTGKSGAFF. The CDR3 coding sequence is TGTGCCAGCAGCTTGACAGGCAAAAGCGGCGCTTTCTTT.

This clone was counted a single time. The chain has TRBV3-1 (or the pseudogene TRBV3-2) and TRBJ2-3; D is possibly TRBD1 or TRBD2 (5 bases each). The CDR3 is 15 residues long. V was cut by 5 bases and J by 6 bases, with 18 bases left in between. Per germline, CDR1 LGHDT and CDR2 YNNKEL (reference sequence). The CDR3 region has the DNA TGTGCCAGCAGCTCCCCCGGGACCCTCGAGGATACGCAGTATTTT. Translating it yields CASSSPGTLEDTQYF.

The chain links TRBV5-1 to TRBJ1-3; 9 positions match TRBD1. The germline V gene encodes CDR1 SGHRS and CDR2 YFSETQ. The CDR3 extends over 15 amino acids. Germline trimming cut 4 bases from V and 2 bases from J; bases unmatched to any gene: 4. CDR3 protein: CASSRTGAAGNTIYF. The CDR3 coding sequence is TGCGCCAGCAGCAGGACAGGGGCGGCTGGAAACACCATATATTTT.

The V gene is TRBV10-3, the J gene TRBJ1-1; D gene uncertain. CDR1 and CDR2 from the germline V gene are ENHRY and SYGVKD. V was trimmed by 3 bases and J by 1 base, leaving 3 bases between them. The CDR3 runs to 12 residues. The CDR3 here is CAISDRNTEAFF. CDR3 DNA: TGTGCCATCAGTGACAGGAACACTGAAGCTTTCTTT.

The chain joins TRBV10-3 to TRBJ2-1; possibly TRBD1 or TRBD2 for D (5 bases each). The V and J ends lost 8 bases and 9 bases respectively, with 14 bases between them. This CDR3 is built from 12 residues. The germline V gene has CDR1 ENHRY and CDR2 SYGVKD. The CDR3 region is CAIWNGDGEQFF. The DNA of the CDR3 is TGTGCCATCTGGAACGGGGACGGTGAGCAGTTCTTC.

The chain couples TRBV6-5 to TRBJ2-1; the match to TRBD1 covers 8 bases. This CDR3 spans 12 amino acids. Germline V CDR1 and CDR2: MNHEY, SVGAGI. With 6 bases clipped from V and 7 bases from J, the junction kept 2 bases outside the gene matches. This chain's CDR3 is CASRGQANEQFF. The CDR3 coding sequence is TGTGCCAGCAGGGGACAGGCGAATGAGCAGTTCTTC.

This clone was seen more than once but under ten times. The chain uses TRBV18 and TRBJ1-2; D is unclear. Germline V gene sequence: CDR1 KGHSH, CDR2 LQKENI. Trimming cost V 3 bases and J 3 bases, with 8 bases left between them. CDR3 length: 13 residues. CDR3 coding DNA: TGTGCCAGCTCACCCGAAGCGGACTATGGCTACACCTTC. Translating it yields CASSPEADYGYTF.

V gene TRBV12-5 combines with J gene TRBJ2-3; no reliable D call. The CDR3 runs to 16 residues. Germline CDR1 LGHNT, CDR2 FRNRAP. V dropped 0 bases and J dropped 3 bases, with 13 bases sitting between them. In nucleotides, the CDR3 is TGTGCTAGTGGTTTGGTAACGGCTGGGTGGACAGATACGCAGTATTTT. Its translation: CASGLVTAGWTDTQYF. The entire variable domain, with the rest obtained from reference TRBV12-5 and TRBJ2-3, is as follows: DARVTQTPRHKVTEMGQEVTMRCQPILGHNTVFWYRQTMMQGLELLAYFRNRAPLDDSGMPKDRFSAEMPDATLATLKIQPSEPRDSAVYFCASGLVTAGWTDTQYFGPGTRLTVL.

V usage is TRBV21-1 and J usage is TRBJ2-3; the table's D call, TRBD1, was not checked against the DNA. TRBV21-1 is a listed pseudogene. This CDR3 has 16 residues. CDR3 in DNA: TGTGCCAGCAGCAAGATCTGGCAGGGGGACCCAGATACGCAGTATTTT. Translated: CASSKIWQGDPDTQYF.

The chain links TRBV7-9 to TRBJ1-6; 10 bases map to TRBD1. The junction had 6 bases not matched to a gene; V was cut back by 6 bases and J by 10 bases. CDR1 and CDR2 (germline): SEHNR, FQNEAQ (reference sequence). CDR3 length: 14 amino acids. In nucleotides, the CDR3 is TGTGCCAGCAGGCCGGGACAGGGGACATCACCCCTCCACTTT. The encoded protein is CASRPGQGTSPLHF.